The 8 T cell receptor beta chains given below trace back to one sample, sequenced in a study of CD8 T cells in ankylosing spondylitis. TCRdb re-called the 5' RACE reads through MiXCR, storing one row per CDR3 protein. Of approximately 250,000 distinct CDR3 sequences in the sample, 20% to 30% were seen once. Source material: blood, either unsorted or a sorted T cell fraction (not recorded which). These receptors originate from a male donor with ankylosing spondylitis or in good health (not recorded which).

This clonotype was seen repeatedly, ten times or more. The V call is TRBV5-1, the J call TRBJ2-1, with D unresolved. The CDR3 is 14 residues long. Trimming took 0 bases from V and 7 from J, leaving 11 bases between them. Germline-derived CDR1 and CDR2 are SGHRS and YFSETQ. Here the CDR3 DNA reads TGCGCCAGCAGCTTGGTTTTTGGGTTAAATGAGCAGTTCTTC. This encodes CASSLVFGLNEQFF.

A few counts support this clonotype. The chain carries TRBV20-1 and TRBJ2-7; D is unresolved. The germline gives CDR1 DFQATT, CDR2 SNEGSKA (reference sequence). The CDR3 has 14 residues. V dropped 0 bases and J dropped 0 bases, with 9 bases sitting between them. The CDR3 here is CSARDPQTSYEQYF. DNA of the CDR3: TGCAGTGCTAGAGACCCCCAGACCTCCTACGAGCAGTACTTC.

This clonotype was seen at least ten times. The chain carries TRBV5-1 and TRBJ2-3, with 10 bases fitting TRBD2. From germline, CDR1 is SGHRS and CDR2 YFSETQ. With V trimmed by 3 bases and J by 1 base, 2 bases remained unmatched. This CDR3 spans 15 amino acids. The DNA of the CDR3 is TGCGCCAGCAGCTCCGGGACTAGCGGCACAGATACGCAGTATTTT. The encoded protein is CASSSGTSGTDTQYF.

In its sample, this clonotype was seen a few times. V is TRBV7-8 and J is TRBJ2-1; 10 positions match TRBD1. V lost 3 bases to trimming and J lost 6 bases; unmatched junction nucleotides: 5. The CDR3 is 15 residues long. Germline CDR1 is SGHVS and CDR2 is FQNEAQ. CDR3 nucleotides: TGTGCCAGCAGCTTGGGGACAGGGGTCCTCAATGAGCAGTTCTTC. It specifies CASSLGTGVLNEQFF.

This clonotype was seen ten or more times. The chain has TRBV12-3 or TRBV12-4 and TRBJ1-3, with D perhaps matching TRBD1 (5 bases). The CDR3 length is 15 residues. Trimming shortened V by 8 bases and J by 0 bases, and 14 bases separated the two germline ends. As DNA, the CDR3 is TGTGCCAGCGCGTCGGGACCCTACTCTGGAAACACCATATATTTT. It translates to CASASGPYSGNTIYF.

This chain links TRBV10-3 with TRBJ2-1; 8 positions match TRBD1. Germline CDR1 is ENHRY and CDR2 is SYGVKD. This CDR3 comprises 15 residues. The V and J ends lost 3 bases and 0 bases, in that order; junction bases with no gene match: 1. This CDR3 reads CAISDDRGSYNEQFF. The CDR3 bases are TGTGCCATCAGTGACGACAGGGGCTCCTACAATGAGCAGTTCTTC.

The chain has TRBV6-6 and TRBJ2-5; D gene ambiguous. The CDR3 runs 13 residues. Germline V gene lookup returns CDR1 MNHNY and CDR2 SVGAGI (reference sequence). V was clipped by 5 bases and J by 3 bases, with 10 bases between them. CDR3 DNA sequence: TGTGCCAGCAGTCACGGGTGGGAAGAGACCCAGTACTTC. Translated: CASSHGWEETQYF.

The chain recombines TRBV12-3 or TRBV12-4 with TRBJ2-3; tentatively, D is TRBD2 (6 bases). This CDR3 contains 14 residues. V was pared by 3 bases and J by 4 bases, with 11 bases between. The CDR3 region is CASSLGGPSDTQYF. Here the CDR3 DNA reads TGTGCCAGCAGTTTGGGGGGTCCCTCAGATACGCAGTATTTT.